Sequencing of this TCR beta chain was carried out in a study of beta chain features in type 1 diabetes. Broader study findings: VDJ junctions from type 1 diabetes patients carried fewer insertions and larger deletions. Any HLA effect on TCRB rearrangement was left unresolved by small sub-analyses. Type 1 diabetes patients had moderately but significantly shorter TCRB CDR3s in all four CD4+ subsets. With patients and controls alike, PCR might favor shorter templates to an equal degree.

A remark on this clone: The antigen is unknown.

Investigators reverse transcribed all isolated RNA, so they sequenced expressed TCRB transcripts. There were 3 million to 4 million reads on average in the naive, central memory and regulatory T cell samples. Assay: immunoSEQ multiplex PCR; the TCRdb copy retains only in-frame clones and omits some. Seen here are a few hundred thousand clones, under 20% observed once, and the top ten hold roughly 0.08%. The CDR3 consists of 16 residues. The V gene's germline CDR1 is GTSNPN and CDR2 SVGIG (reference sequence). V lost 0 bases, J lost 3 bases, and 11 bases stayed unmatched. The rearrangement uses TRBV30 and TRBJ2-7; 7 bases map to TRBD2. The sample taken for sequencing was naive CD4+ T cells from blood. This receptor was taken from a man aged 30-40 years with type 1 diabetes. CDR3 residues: CAWSVYTGGISYEQYF. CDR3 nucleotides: TGTGCCTGGAGTGTATATACGGGAGGAATAAGCTACGAGCAGTACTTC. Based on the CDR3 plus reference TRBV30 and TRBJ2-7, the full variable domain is SQTIHQWPATLVQPVGSPLSLECTVEGTSNPNLYWYRQAAGRGLQLLFYSVGIGQISSEVPQNLSASRPQDRQFILSSKKLLLSDSGFYLCAWSVYTGGISYEQYFGPGTRLTVT.